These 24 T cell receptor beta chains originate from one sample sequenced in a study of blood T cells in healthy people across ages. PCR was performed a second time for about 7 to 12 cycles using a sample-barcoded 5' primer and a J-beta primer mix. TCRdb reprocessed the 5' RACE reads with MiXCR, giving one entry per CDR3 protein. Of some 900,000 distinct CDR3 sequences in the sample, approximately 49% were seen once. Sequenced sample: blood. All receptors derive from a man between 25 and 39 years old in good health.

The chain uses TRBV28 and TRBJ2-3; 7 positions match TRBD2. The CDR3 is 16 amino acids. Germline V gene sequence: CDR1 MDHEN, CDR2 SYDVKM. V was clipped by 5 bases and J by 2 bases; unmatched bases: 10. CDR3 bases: TGTGCCAGCAGTGGCCACTTTGGGGGGGTCACAGATACGCAGTATTTT. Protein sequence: CASSGHFGGVTDTQYF.

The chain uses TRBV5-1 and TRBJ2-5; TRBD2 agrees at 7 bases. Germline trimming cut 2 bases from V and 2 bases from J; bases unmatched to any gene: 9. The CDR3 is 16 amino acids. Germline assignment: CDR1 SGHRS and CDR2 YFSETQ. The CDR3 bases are TGCGCCAGCAGCTTAGCGGCTAGCGGAGTACAAGAGACCCAGTACTTC. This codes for CASSLAASGVQETQYF.

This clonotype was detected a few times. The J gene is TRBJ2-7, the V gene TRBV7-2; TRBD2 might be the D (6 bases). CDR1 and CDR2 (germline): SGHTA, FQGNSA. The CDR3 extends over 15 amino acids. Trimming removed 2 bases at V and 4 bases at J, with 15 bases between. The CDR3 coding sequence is TGTGCCAGCAGCTTATATGGCGGGGCTCAATACGAGCAGTACTTC. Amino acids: CASSLYGGAQYEQYF.

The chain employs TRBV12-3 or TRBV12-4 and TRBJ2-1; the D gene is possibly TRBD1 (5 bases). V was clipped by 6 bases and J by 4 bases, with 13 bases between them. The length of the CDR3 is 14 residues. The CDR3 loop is CASRDTDEYNEQFF. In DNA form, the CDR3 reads TGTGCCAGCAGGGACACGGACGAATACAATGAGCAGTTCTTC.

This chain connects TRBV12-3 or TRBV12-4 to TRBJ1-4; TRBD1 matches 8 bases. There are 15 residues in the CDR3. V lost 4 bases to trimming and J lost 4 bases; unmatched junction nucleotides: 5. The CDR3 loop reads CASSYRDRLNEKLFF. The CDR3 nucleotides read TGTGCCAGCAGTTACCGGGACAGGCTTAATGAAAAACTGTTTTTT.

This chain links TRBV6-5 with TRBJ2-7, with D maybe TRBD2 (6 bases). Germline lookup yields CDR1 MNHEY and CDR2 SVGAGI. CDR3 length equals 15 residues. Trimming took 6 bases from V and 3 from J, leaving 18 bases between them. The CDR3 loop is CASRKYTCGDYEQYF. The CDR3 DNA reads TGTGCCAGCAGAAAATATACTTGCGGGGACTACGAGCAGTACTTC.

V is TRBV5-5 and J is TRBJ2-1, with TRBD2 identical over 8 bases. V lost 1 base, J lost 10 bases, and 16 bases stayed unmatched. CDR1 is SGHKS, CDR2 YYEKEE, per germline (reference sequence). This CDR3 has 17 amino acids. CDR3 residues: CASSLWAGRGAPTEQFF. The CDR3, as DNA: TGTGCCAGCAGCTTGTGGGCTGGGCGGGGGGCGCCCACAGAGCAGTTCTTC.

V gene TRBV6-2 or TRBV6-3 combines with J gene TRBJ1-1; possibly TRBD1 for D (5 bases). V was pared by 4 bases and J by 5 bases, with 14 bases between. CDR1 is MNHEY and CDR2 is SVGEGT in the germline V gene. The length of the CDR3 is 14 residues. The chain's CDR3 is CASSSQGGRTEAFF. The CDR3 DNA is TGTGCCAGCAGTTCTCAGGGCGGACGGACTGAAGCTTTCTTT.

In DNA, the CDR3 is TGTGCCAGCTTATCTTCTTCTACGCGGCCCACAGATACGCAGTATTTT. Residues: CASLSSSTRPTDTQYF. The chain links TRBV6-1 to TRBJ2-3; no reliable D call. This CDR3 region has 16 residues. V was cut by 8 bases and J by 2 bases, with 20 bases left in between. Germline V CDR1 and CDR2: MNHNS, SASEGT.

The CDR3 DNA reads TGTGCCAGCAGCCAGACAGGAACTTCCTATGGCTACACCTTC. Translation: CASSQTGTSYGYTF. V usage is TRBV4-2 and J usage is TRBJ1-2, with D possibly TRBD1 on 6 matching bases. V gave up 3 bases and J gave up 4 bases, with 12 bases separating them. CDR3 length: 14 residues. Germline values: CDR1 LGHNA, CDR2 YNFKEQ.

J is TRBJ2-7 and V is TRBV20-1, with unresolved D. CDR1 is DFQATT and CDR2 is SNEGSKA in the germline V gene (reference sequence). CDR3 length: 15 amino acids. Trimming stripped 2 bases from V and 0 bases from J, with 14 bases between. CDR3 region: CSARSESVFSYEQYF. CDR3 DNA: TGCAGTGCTAGAAGTGAGTCTGTGTTCTCCTACGAGCAGTACTTC.

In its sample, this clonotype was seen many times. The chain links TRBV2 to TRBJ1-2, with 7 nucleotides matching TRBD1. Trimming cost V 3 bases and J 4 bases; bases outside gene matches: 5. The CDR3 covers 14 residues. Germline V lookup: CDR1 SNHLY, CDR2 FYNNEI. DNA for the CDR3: TGTGCCAGCAGTGATGGGGGACAGATCTATGGCTACACCTTC. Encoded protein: CASSDGGQIYGYTF.

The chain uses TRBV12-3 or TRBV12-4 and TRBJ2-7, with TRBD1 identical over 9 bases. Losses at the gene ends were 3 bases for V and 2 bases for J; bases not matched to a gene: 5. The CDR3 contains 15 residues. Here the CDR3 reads CASSFGQGNTYEQYF. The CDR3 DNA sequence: TGTGCCAGCAGTTTTGGACAGGGGAATACCTACGAGCAGTACTTC.

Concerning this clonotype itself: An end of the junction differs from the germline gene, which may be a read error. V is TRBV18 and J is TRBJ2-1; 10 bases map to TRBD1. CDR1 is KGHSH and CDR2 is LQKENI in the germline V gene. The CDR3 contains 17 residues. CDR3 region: CASPPSTGGKGYNEQFF. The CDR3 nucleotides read TGTGCCAGCCCACCGTCGACAGGGGGCAAGGGCTACAATGAGCAGTTCTTC.

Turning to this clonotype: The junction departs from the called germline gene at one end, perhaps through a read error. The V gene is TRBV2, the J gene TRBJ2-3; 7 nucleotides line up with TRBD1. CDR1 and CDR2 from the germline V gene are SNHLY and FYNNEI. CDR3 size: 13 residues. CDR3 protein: CASSETGTATQYF. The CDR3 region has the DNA TGTGCCAGCAGTGAGACAGGGACAGCTACGCAGTATTTT. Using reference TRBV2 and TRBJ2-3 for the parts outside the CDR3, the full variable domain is EPEVTQTPSHQVTQMGQEVILRCVPISNHLYFYWYRQILGQKVEFLVSFYNNEISEKSEIFDDQFSVERPDGSNFTLKIRSTKLEDSAMYFCASSETGTATQYFGPGTRLTVL.

The CDR3, as DNA: TGCAGTGCTAGGCCGGGACAGGGAGTCGGTACGCAGTATTTT. It codes for CSARPGQGVGTQYF. V usage is TRBV20-1 and J usage is TRBJ2-3, with 9 positions matching TRBD1. The V and J ends lost 3 bases and 8 bases, in that order; junction bases with no gene match: 9. The CDR3 loop spans 14 amino acids. Germline-derived CDR1 and CDR2 are DFQATT and SNEGSKA (reference sequence).

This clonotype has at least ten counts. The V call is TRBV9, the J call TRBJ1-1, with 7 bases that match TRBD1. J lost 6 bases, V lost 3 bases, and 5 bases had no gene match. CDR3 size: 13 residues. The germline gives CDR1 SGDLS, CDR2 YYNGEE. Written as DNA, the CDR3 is TGTGCCAGCAGCGAAGGGACAGCGTCTGAAGCTTTCTTT. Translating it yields CASSEGTASEAFF.

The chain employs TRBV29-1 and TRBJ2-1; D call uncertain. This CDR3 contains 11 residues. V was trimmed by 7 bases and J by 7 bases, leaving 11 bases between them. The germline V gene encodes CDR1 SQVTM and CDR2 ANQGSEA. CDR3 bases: TGCAGCGGCCTGGAAGGGAATGAGCAGTTCTTC. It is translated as CSGLEGNEQFF.

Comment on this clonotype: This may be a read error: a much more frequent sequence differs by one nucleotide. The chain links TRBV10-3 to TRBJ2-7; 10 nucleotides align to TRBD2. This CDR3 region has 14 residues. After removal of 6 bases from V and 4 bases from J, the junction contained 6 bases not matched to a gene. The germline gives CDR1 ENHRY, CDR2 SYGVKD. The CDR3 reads CAIRDSGGLYEQYF. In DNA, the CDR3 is TGTGCCATCAGGGATAGCGGGGGGTTATACGAGCAGTACTTC.

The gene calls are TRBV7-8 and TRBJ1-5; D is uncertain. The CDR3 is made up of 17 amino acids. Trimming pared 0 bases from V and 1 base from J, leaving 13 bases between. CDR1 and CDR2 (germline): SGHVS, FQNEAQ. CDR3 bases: TGTGCCAGCAGCTTAGCGCCTCGGGGTGAGAGCAATCAGCCCCAGCATTTT. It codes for CASSLAPRGESNQPQHF.

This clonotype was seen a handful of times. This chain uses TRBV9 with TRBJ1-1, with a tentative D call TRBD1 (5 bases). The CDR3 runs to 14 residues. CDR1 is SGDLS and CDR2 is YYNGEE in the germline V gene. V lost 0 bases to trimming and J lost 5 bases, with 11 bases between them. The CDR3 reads CASSVAPGGTEAFF. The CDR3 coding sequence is TGTGCCAGCAGCGTAGCTCCGGGGGGGACTGAAGCTTTCTTT.

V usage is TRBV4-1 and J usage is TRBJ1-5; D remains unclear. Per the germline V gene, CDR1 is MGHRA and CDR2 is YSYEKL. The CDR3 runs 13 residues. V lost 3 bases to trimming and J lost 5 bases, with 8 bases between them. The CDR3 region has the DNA TGCGCCAGCAGCCATGATGACCATCAGCCCCAGCATTTT. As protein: CASSHDDHQPQHF.

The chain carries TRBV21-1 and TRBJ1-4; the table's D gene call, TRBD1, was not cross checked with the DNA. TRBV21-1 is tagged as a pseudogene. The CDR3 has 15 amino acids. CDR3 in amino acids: CASSKVQAYNEKLFF. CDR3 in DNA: TGTGCCAGCAGCAAAGTACAGGCGTATAATGAAAAACTGTTTTTT.

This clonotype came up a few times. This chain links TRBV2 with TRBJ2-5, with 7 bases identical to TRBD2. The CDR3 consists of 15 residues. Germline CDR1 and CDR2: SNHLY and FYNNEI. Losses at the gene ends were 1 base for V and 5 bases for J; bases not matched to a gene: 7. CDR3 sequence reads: CASSEGIGGSETQYF. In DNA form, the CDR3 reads TGTGCCAGCAGTGAAGGTATCGGGGGGAGCGAGACCCAGTACTTC.